These 25 T cell receptor beta chains originate from one sample sequenced in a study of cytomegalovirus exposure and HLA in healthy donors. The PCR ran on 60 Vbeta and 13 Jbeta primers. Using immunoSEQ multiplex PCR, the repertoire was profiled, and TCRdb retains in-frame clones only, with some absent. Seen here are about 77,000 clones, roughly 74% observed once, and the top ten hold around 3%. The sequenced sample was PBMCs. The receptors derive from a man aged 40-49 years in good health and CMV-seronegative.

The V and J genes are TRBV7-9 and TRBJ2-7; 11 nucleotides agree with TRBD2. Germline assignment: CDR1 SEHNR and CDR2 FQNEAQ (reference sequence). The J segment lost 1 base and the V segment lost 6 bases, leaving 8 bases of the junction unmatched. There are 16 residues in the CDR3. CDR3 nucleotide sequence: TGTGCCAGCAGTCTCGCCCCTAGCGGGGGGTCCTACGAGCAGTACTTC. This codes for CASSLAPSGGSYEQYF.

Only a few counts were recorded for this clone. J is TRBJ2-7 and V is TRBV5-6; TRBD1 agrees at 7 bases. CDR3 length: 14 amino acids. The trim removed 1 base at V and 4 bases at J, leaving 5 bases unmatched. CDR1 is SGHDT, CDR2 YYEEEE, per germline. The CDR3 here is CASSLWAGGYEQYF. The CDR3 DNA reads as TGTGCCAGCAGCTTGTGGGCAGGGGGTTACGAGCAGTACTTC.

The chain couples TRBV28 to TRBJ2-1; TRBD2 agrees at 11 bases. Germline V CDR1 and CDR2: MDHEN, SYDVKM. V trimming: 6 bases; J trimming: 6 bases; junction bases outside the gene matches: 7. CDR3 length equals 15 residues. Here the CDR3 DNA reads TGTGCCAGCAGCGGAACTAGCGGGGGATTCAATGAGCAGTTCTTC. This codes for CASSGTSGGFNEQFF.

The chain carries TRBV29-1 and TRBJ2-5; possible D gene TRBD1, 5 bases. Germline CDR1 and CDR2: SQVTM and ANQGSEA. The length of the CDR3 is 13 residues. V was shortened by 4 bases and J by 5 bases, with 14 bases between the two germline ends. In DNA form, the CDR3 reads TGCAGCGTTGGATCCCAGGGATGGGAGACCCAGTACTTC. Amino acid sequence: CSVGSQGWETQYF.

Written as DNA, the CDR3 is TGTGCCAGCAGAGCCGGGCAGGGCCACAATCAGCCCCAGCATTTT. It yields the protein CASRAGQGHNQPQHF. V usage is TRBV6-1 and J usage is TRBJ1-5; weak D call: TRBD1 (5 bases). Deletions cut 6 bases from V and 3 bases from J, with 15 bases between. The CDR3 runs 15 residues. CDR1 and CDR2 from the germline V gene are MNHNS and SASEGT.

The genes are TRBV28 and TRBJ1-2; TRBD1 agrees at 7 bases. V lost 5 bases, J lost 2 bases, and 2 bases stayed unmatched. The V gene's germline CDR1 is MDHEN and CDR2 SYDVKM. The CDR3 length is 13 residues. The CDR3 nucleotides are TGTGCCAGCAGTCCGACAGGGAACTATGGCTACACCTTC. This sequence encodes CASSPTGNYGYTF.

This clone was detected only a few times. The chain employs TRBV4-1 and TRBJ2-1; 9 bases align to TRBD1. The germline V gene has CDR1 MGHRA and CDR2 YSYEKL. V trimming: 3 bases; J trimming: 2 bases; junction bases outside the gene matches: 2. The CDR3 covers 15 residues. CDR3 region: CASSQGQGPYNEQFF. The CDR3 region has the DNA TGCGCCAGCAGCCAGGGACAGGGCCCCTACAATGAGCAGTTCTTC.

The chain has TRBV7-8 and TRBJ2-2; weak D call: TRBD1 (6 bases). This CDR3 contains 15 residues. Germline lookup yields CDR1 SGHVS and CDR2 FQNEAQ. V dropped 6 bases and J dropped 1 base, with 12 bases sitting between them. The CDR3 DNA sequence: TGTGCCAGCAGGGAAACAGGGTTGAACACCGGGGAGCTGTTTTTT. Translated, it gives CASRETGLNTGELFF.

The chain joins TRBV11-2 to TRBJ1-1, with 7 bases identical to TRBD1. Germline values: CDR1 SGHAT, CDR2 FQNNGV. The CDR3 is 15 residues long. After removal of 3 bases from V and 2 bases from J, the junction contained 6 bases not matched to a gene. The CDR3 protein is CASSFITGANTEAFF. CDR3 bases: TGTGCCAGCAGCTTCATCACAGGGGCCAACACTGAAGCTTTCTTT.

The chain's CDR3 is CAISEHTDNSPLHF. CDR3 coding DNA: TGTGCCATCAGTGAGCATACAGATAATTCACCCCTCCACTTT. This chain links TRBV10-3 with TRBJ1-6; D gene ambiguous. V shed 2 bases and J shed 5 bases, with 7 bases lying between them. CDR1 is ENHRY and CDR2 is SYGVKD in the germline V gene. There are 14 residues in the CDR3.

V usage is TRBV11-2 and J usage is TRBJ1-3; D perhaps matches TRBD1 (5 bases). The length of the CDR3 is 15 residues. V was shortened by 5 bases and J by 4 bases, with 15 bases between the two germline ends. From germline, CDR1 is SGHAT and CDR2 FQNNGV. CDR3: CASSVGAGQGNTIYF. The CDR3 bases are TGTGCCAGCAGCGTAGGGGCTGGGCAGGGAAACACCATATATTTT.

The chain recombines TRBV6-5 with TRBJ1-2; 8 bases map to TRBD1. Per germline, CDR1 MNHEY and CDR2 SVGAGI. Losses at the gene ends were 5 bases for V and 7 bases for J; bases not matched to a gene: 9. CDR3 length: 14 amino acids. The CDR3 is CASSRTGRESGYTF. CDR3 sequence (DNA): TGTGCCAGCAGTCGGACAGGGAGAGAGTCTGGCTACACCTTC.

The chain joins TRBV7-2 to TRBJ1-1; D might be TRBD1 (5 bases). Trimming pared 3 bases from V and 3 bases from J, leaving 14 bases between. Germline CDR1 is SGHTA and CDR2 is FQGNSA. CDR3 length equals 15 residues. CDR3 DNA: TGTGCCAGCAGCTTGACGACAGTTGGGGACACTGAAGCTTTCTTT. It specifies CASSLTTVGDTEAFF.

V is TRBV5-4 and J is TRBJ2-3, with 11 bases fitting TRBD2. CDR3 length equals 14 residues. Trimming removed 5 bases from V and 6 bases from J; junction bases left unmatched: 5. Germline values: CDR1 SGHNT, CDR2 YYREEE (reference sequence). CDR3 region: CASSLAGGGDTQYF. The CDR3, as DNA: TGTGCCAGCAGTCTAGCGGGGGGCGGGGATACGCAGTATTTT.

J is TRBJ2-3 and V is TRBV7-9, with a tentative D call TRBD1 (6 bases). The CDR3 has 17 residues. CDR1 is SEHNR, CDR2 FQNEAQ, per germline (reference sequence). Between the trimmed V and J ends, which lost 4 bases and 6 bases, there was a span of 23 bases. CDR3 region: CASSWTEPGVGVDTQYF. As DNA, the CDR3 is TGTGCCAGCAGCTGGACAGAGCCAGGGGTAGGTGTTGATACGCAGTATTTT.

Only a few counts were recorded for this clone. The chain links TRBV6-6 to TRBJ2-3; a possible D gene is TRBD2 (5 bases). CDR1 is MNHNY and CDR2 is SVGAGI in the germline V gene (reference sequence). The V and J ends lost 3 bases and 3 bases respectively, with 7 bases between them. The length of the CDR3 is 13 residues. The CDR3 sequence is CASSYRETDTQYF. DNA of the CDR3: TGTGCCAGCAGTTATCGGGAAACAGATACGCAGTATTTT.

V usage is TRBV11-1 and J usage is TRBJ1-2, with D unresolved. Trimming left V 3 bases short and J 8 bases short, with 19 bases between. Germline CDR1 reads SGHAT; CDR2 reads FQDESV (reference sequence). This CDR3 contains 15 residues. The CDR3 nucleotides are TGTGCCAGCAGCTTTCCGCGTGACAAGGTTGGGGGCTACACCTTC. As protein: CASSFPRDKVGGYTF.

The genes are TRBV6-6 and TRBJ1-5; TRBD1 agrees at 7 bases. The CDR3 length is 14 residues. Per germline, CDR1 MNHNY and CDR2 SVGAGI (reference sequence). The V and J ends lost 6 bases and 4 bases, in that order; junction bases with no gene match: 6. The CDR3 protein is CASRSRGANQPQHF. CDR3 nucleotides: TGTGCCAGCAGGAGCAGGGGGGCTAATCAGCCCCAGCATTTT.

The chain couples TRBV27 to TRBJ2-7; 8 nucleotides agree with TRBD1. The CDR3 runs to 16 residues. Germline V lookup: CDR1 MNHEY, CDR2 SMNVEV (reference sequence). Trimming cost V 5 bases and J 2 bases; bases outside gene matches: 11. Here the CDR3 reads CASSGTGGRYPYEQYF. Here the CDR3 DNA reads TGTGCCAGCAGTGGAACAGGGGGAAGGTACCCCTACGAGCAGTACTTC.

In its sample, this clone was seen once. This chain uses TRBV6-6 with TRBJ2-3; the match to TRBD1 covers 8 bases. Germline assignment: CDR1 MNHNY and CDR2 SVGAGI (reference sequence). The CDR3 runs to 15 residues. V gave up 5 bases and J gave up 4 bases; unmatched junction bases: 8. The CDR3 DNA follows: TGTGCCAGCAGTCACTTTGACAGGGGTCCAGATACGCAGTATTTT. Protein: CASSHFDRGPDTQYF.

The genes are TRBV19 and TRBJ2-3, with 8 bases fitting TRBD2. CDR3 length: 19 residues. Trimming cost V 3 bases and J 2 bases; bases outside gene matches: 16. Germline V CDR1 and CDR2: LNHDA, SQIVND (reference sequence). CDR3 sequence (DNA): TGTGCCAGTAGTATTTTCCTGATGAGTAGCGGGGTCACCACAGATACGCAGTATTTT. Amino acid sequence: CASSIFLMSSGVTTDTQYF.

The chain employs TRBV11-2 and TRBJ1-1, with D possibly being TRBD1 (5 bases). Trimming took 4 bases from V and 5 from J, leaving 14 bases between them. The CDR3 runs 14 residues. Looked up from germline, CDR1 is SGHAT and CDR2 is FQNNGV. The CDR3 sequence: CASSWEGRSTEAFF. The CDR3 nucleotides are TGTGCCAGCAGCTGGGAGGGGCGAAGTACTGAAGCTTTCTTT.

In its sample, this clone was seen a few times. The chain joins TRBV4-1 to TRBJ1-2; possible D gene TRBD1, 5 bases. The ends were cut back, 0 bases at V and 4 bases at J, with 9 bases in the middle. The CDR3 extends over 14 amino acids. Germline V lookup: CDR1 MGHRA, CDR2 YSYEKL. The CDR3 nucleotides read TGCGCCAGCAGCCAAGATAGCCAGGGCTATGGCTACACCTTC. Its protein is CASSQDSQGYGYTF.

J is TRBJ2-2 and V is TRBV18; 9 bases agree with TRBD1. V was clipped by 3 bases and J by 7 bases; unmatched bases: 21. There are 20 residues in the CDR3. The germline V gene has CDR1 KGHSH and CDR2 LQKENI. In nucleotides, the CDR3 is TGTGCCAGCTCACCCAGGGACAGGGTGTGGCAGGGAGCTTCTGGCGGGGAGCTGTTTTTT. Its protein is CASSPRDRVWQGASGGELFF.

The V gene is TRBV5-5, the J gene TRBJ2-3; a possible D gene is TRBD2 (5 bases). The CDR3 sequence is 15 residues long. V gave up 5 bases and J gave up 3 bases, with 16 bases separating them. The V gene's germline CDR1 is SGHKS and CDR2 YYEKEE (reference sequence). The CDR3: CASSYSGNPTDTQYF. Here the CDR3 DNA reads TGTGCCAGCAGTTATTCCGGGAACCCGACAGATACGCAGTATTTT. The whole variable domain, remainder taken from reference TRBV5-5 and TRBJ2-3, is DAGVTQSPTHLIKTRGQQVTLRCSPISGHKSVSWYQQVLGQGPQFIFQYYEKEERGRGNFPDRFSARQFPNYSSELNVNALLLGDSALYLCASSYSGNPTDTQYFGPGTRLTVL.